These T cell receptor beta chains were read from a single sample in a study of Tregs in tolerant kidney transplant recipients. The assay was immunoSEQ multiplex PCR, and TCRdb's table has in-frame clones only and misses some. The sample lists over 60,000 clones; about 88% were seen once. This material consisted of CD4+ T cells from blood, taken before the transplant. The origin of the receptors is a human donor who received a combined kidney and bone marrow transplant. Both conserved end residues are part of each CDR3.

V gene	J gene	CDR3 protein
TRBV7-2	TRBJ1-5	CASSTRQGAGNQPQHF
TRBV5-1	TRBJ2-7	CASSLQGIAYEQYF
TRBV6-4	TRBJ2-3	CASSEEGLAGQQYF
TRBV30	TRBJ2-2	CAWGSGTGISGELFF
TRBV28	TRBJ2-1	CASRTTSAEQFF
TRBV18	TRBJ1-1	CASSPGTPNTEAFF
TRBV28	TRBJ2-7	CASSRTPDYEQYF
TRBV10-2	TRBJ1-3	CASGTGSGNTIYF
TRBV5-1	TRBJ2-5	CASRPRPTQETQYF
TRBV28	TRBJ1-1	CASSYPDWNTEAFF
TRBV5-6	TRBJ1-1	CASSLDRGTEAFF
TRBV28	TRBJ2-6	CASSSIVRVLSGANVLTF
TRBV2	TRBJ2-1	CASRAGQGYNEQFF
TRBV28	TRBJ1-4	CASGAGGEKLFF
TRBV27	TRBJ2-2	CASSLQTNTGELFF
TRBV19	TRBJ1-5	CASSIREMGQPQHF
TRBV5-1	TRBJ2-7	CASSLGTGGGEQYF
TRBV29-1	TRBJ1-2	CSVLGQGAVGYTF
TRBV10-2	TRBJ2-3	CASSEVVGLAADTQYF
TRBV10-1	TRBJ2-7	CASPGLAGAYEQYF
TRBV9	TRBJ2-1	CASSVDRGPREQFF
TRBV7-2	TRBJ2-3	CASRQTRGTDTQYF
TRBV28	TRBJ1-1	CASSLETGTEAFF
TRBV4-1	TRBJ2-1	CASSQEGAISNEQFF
TRBV6-4	TRBJ2-2	CASSDSTLAGNTGELFF
TRBV6-1	TRBJ2-7	CASISGTADYEQYF
TRBV5-4	TRBJ2-7	CASSPGTHSYEQYF
TRBV10-3	TRBJ1-5	CAISSDRASEPQHF
TRBV28	TRBJ2-5	CASSGAGAYQETQYF
TRBV7-3	TRBJ2-1	CASSPGTSGINEQFF
TRBV2	TRBJ1-5	CASSAFARGNQPQHF
TRBV5-1	TRBJ2-1	CASSPPLAGTYNEQFF
TRBV5-4	TRBJ1-2	CASSLGQANYGYTF
TRBV6-6	TRBJ1-2	CASLRTGGSLGGYTF
TRBV11-2	TRBJ2-2	CASSSRQTGELFF
TRBV19	TRBJ2-7	CASSRGLADREQYF
TRBV29-1	TRBJ1-1	CSVGKDSGEAFF
TRBV28	TRBJ1-5	CASRIGGGRKDQPQHF
TRBV14	TRBJ2-1	CASSQEGKGAQAQFF
TRBV7-8	TRBJ2-1	CASSLAIGAGRDNEQFF
TRBV9	TRBJ2-1	CASSPGTSEKGEQFF
TRBV2	TRBJ1-2	CASMQDRGGYTF
TRBV6-5	TRBJ2-5	CASSGTGGQETQYF
TRBV11-2	TRBJ1-1	CASSTTYPPEAFF
TRBV28	TRBJ2-7	CASSFPGLALEQYF
TRBV6-5	TRBJ2-5	CASSYTGLAGAETQYF
TRBV28	TRBJ2-1	CASSLPRLAAYNEQFF
TRBV9	TRBJ2-3	CASSVAGSSTDTQYF
TRBV9	TRBJ2-5	CASSALLGQETQYF
TRBV5-6	TRBJ2-5	CASSLYSKETQYF
TRBV29-1	TRBJ2-7	CSVDLGGKGYEQYF
TRBV28	TRBJ1-1	CASRLGTRGTEAFF
TRBV5-1	TRBJ2-1	CASSPGTANNEQFF
TRBV5-1	TRBJ2-1	CASSFRAGDEQFF
TRBV2	TRBJ2-2	CASSGDTGELFF